The present T cell receptor (beta chain) was sequenced within a study of cytomegalovirus exposure and HLA in healthy donors. Study-level findings and limits: CMV serostatus was the only recorded immune exposure for donors. Rarity held for most TCR sequences, but there were some public TCRs that occurred in many donors. The authors assumed roughly uniform sequencing depth across donors for presence/absence analyses. Prior analysis indicated that the majority of TCR beta V segments exhibited productivity approximately 87% or approximately 30% of the time.

On this clone: Its antigen is not known.

This PCR relied on a set of 60 Vbeta primers and 13 Jbeta primers. The protocol was immunoSEQ multiplex PCR, while the TCRdb copy is restricted to in-frame clones and leaves out a portion. The data contain about 280,000 clones, around 90% of them singletons. Germline V gene sequence: CDR1 SGHRS, CDR2 YFSETQ. CDR3 length: 16 amino acids. After removal of 4 bases from V and 7 bases from J, the junction contained 10 bases not matched to a gene. The sequence derives from a woman aged 18 to 35 in good health and CMV-seronegative. This sequence joins TRBV5-1 and TRBJ2-1; the match to TRBD1 covers 11 bases. Material: PBMCs. The CDR3 bases are TGCGCCAGCAGCGGAGGTTACGGGACAGGGGGGAATGAGCAGTTCTTC. Protein sequence: CASSGGYGTGGNEQFF.